The clone carrying this T cell receptor beta chain was seen ten or more times. The data are from a study of T cells in Graves' hyperthyroidism and ophthalmopathy. Overall study: Before treatment of any kind, peripheral blood was taken at initial diagnosis.

The V gene end was trimmed by 2 bases and the J gene end by 5 bases; junction bases not matched to a gene: 4. CDR3 size: 14 residues. Germline V gene data show CDR1 as MNHEY and CDR2 as SVGEGT. RNA transcripts gave rise to amplified TCR beta CDR3 regions. TCR CDR3 underwent first-round RT-PCR with the HTBI primer set. One entry per CDR3 protein, called by TCRdb with MiXCR from the multiplex PCR reads. The table records 450,000 to 650,000 distinct CDR3 sequences, roughly 18% of them present only once. This TCR was sampled from a woman between 18 and 29 years old with Graves' ophthalmopathy. Material: blood. The rearrangement uses TRBV6-2 or TRBV6-3 and TRBJ2-7; 9 bases fit TRBD2. The CDR3 DNA reads TGTGCCAGCAGTTACGCGGGAGGGCGTAACGAGCAGTACTTC. As protein: CASSYAGGRNEQYF.